Below, 17 T cell receptor beta chains from the same sample are listed, as sequenced in a study of T cells in Graves' hyperthyroidism and ophthalmopathy. TCR beta CDR3 regions were amplified from RNA transcripts. The TCR CDR3 first-round RT-PCR relied on the HTBI primer set. TCRdb reanalysed the multiplex PCR reads using MiXCR and keeps one entry per CDR3 protein. The sample includes under 250,000 distinct CDR3 sequences, almost 25% of them seen just once. The sample comprised blood. The receptor source for this set is a middle-aged woman with Graves' ophthalmopathy.

At least ten counts were recorded for this clonotype. The gene calls are TRBV6-4 and TRBJ1-1; D gene uncertain. V lost 6 bases to trimming and J lost 3 bases, with 14 bases between them. Germline values: CDR1 MRHNA, CDR2 SNTAGT. The CDR3 totals 14 residues. This chain's CDR3 is CASRQGRLDTEAFF. CDR3 coding DNA: TGTGCCAGCAGGCAAGGGAGGTTGGACACTGAAGCTTTCTTT.

This clonotype was counted at least ten times. The DNA of the CDR3 is TGCGCCAGCAGCCGTGACGCGGGAGCAAACGGGGAGCTGTTTTTT. It translates to CASSRDAGANGELFF. The genes are TRBV5-1 and TRBJ2-2, with 7 positions matching TRBD2. Per the germline V gene, CDR1 is SGHRS and CDR2 is YFSETQ. V shed 4 bases and J 7 bases; nucleotides not matched to a gene: 10. The CDR3 extends over 15 amino acids.

To note about this clonotype: Relative to the germline gene, one junction end is altered; a read error may explain this. The V call is TRBV10-3, the J call TRBJ2-7; D could derive from TRBD1 or TRBD2 (5 bases each). There are 15 residues in the CDR3. Germline V gene sequence: CDR1 ENHRY, CDR2 SYGVKD. Written as DNA, the CDR3 is TGTGCCCGTCTGAGACGGACCTGGGGGACCTACGAGCAGTACTTT. It specifies CARLRRTWGTYEQYF.

This clonotype was seen a few times. The rearrangement uses TRBV29-1 and TRBJ2-7, with a possible D match to TRBD1 (6 bases). V dropped 4 bases and J dropped 3 bases, with 10 bases sitting between them. The germline V gene has CDR1 SQVTM and CDR2 ANQGSEA. The CDR3 is 12 amino acids. DNA of the CDR3: TGCAGCGTTGGGCAGGGGAGCTACGAGCAGTACTTC. It is translated as CSVGQGSYEQYF.

This clonotype was detected many times. Being one base from a much bigger clone, this may be a read error. The chain couples TRBV6-1 to TRBJ2-7, with TRBD1 matching over 10 bases. This CDR3 spans 15 amino acids. CDR1 is MNHNS, CDR2 SASEGT, per germline. Trimming cost V 3 bases and J 6 bases; bases outside gene matches: 8. The DNA of the CDR3 is TGTGCCAGCAGTGAGTTTGGGACAGGGGCTGTCGAGCAGTACTTC. Amino acids: CASSEFGTGAVEQYF.

This clonotype occurred a few times. The CDR3 region has the DNA TGTGCCAGCAGTCTTTGGGGTTCTGGAAACACCATATATTTT. Protein sequence: CASSLWGSGNTIYF. The chain has TRBV12-3 or TRBV12-4 and TRBJ1-3; D unresolved. The CDR3 sequence is 14 residues long. V lost 5 bases, J lost 1 base, and 9 bases lay in between.

V gene TRBV11-1 combines with J gene TRBJ2-7; 9 bases align to TRBD1. The ends lost 4 bases at V and 7 bases at J; junction bases unmatched: 14. Germline lookup yields CDR1 SGHAT and CDR2 FQDESV (reference sequence). This CDR3 region has 16 residues. Here the CDR3 DNA reads TGTGCCAGCAGCTCTACCCGGGGACAGGGTGTAGGGGAGCAGTACTTC. Its translation: CASSSTRGQGVGEQYF.

This clonotype was counted ten times or more. This chain links TRBV29-1 with TRBJ1-2; no definite D call. The CDR3 has 11 amino acids. Germline loops: CDR1 SQVTM, CDR2 ANQGSEA. V lost 8 bases, J lost 10 bases, and 17 bases lay in between. CDR3 in amino acids: CSHRREHDYTF. In DNA, the CDR3 is TGCAGCCATCGCCGGGAGCATGACTACACCTTC.

In this sample, this clonotype turned up many times. The chain joins TRBV28 to TRBJ2-7; 8 nucleotides align to TRBD1. The germline V gene has CDR1 MDHEN and CDR2 SYDVKM. CDR3 length: 14 amino acids. Germline trimming cut 1 base from V and 2 bases from J; bases unmatched to any gene: 1. DNA of the CDR3: TGTGCCAGCAGTTTATCGGGACAGGCCTACGAGCAGTACTTC. Its translation is CASSLSGQAYEQYF.

At least ten counts were recorded for this clonotype. This chain joins TRBV12-3 or TRBV12-4 and TRBJ1-1, with 8 nucleotides matching TRBD1. The V and J ends lost 3 bases and 6 bases, in that order; junction bases with no gene match: 3. This CDR3 is built from 13 residues. The CDR3 DNA is TGTGCCAGCAGTTTCCGCAGGGGGCCTGAAGCTTTCTTT. Its protein product is CASSFRRGPEAFF.

This clonotype was recorded many times. V usage is TRBV12-3 or TRBV12-4 and J usage is TRBJ2-5; 8 bases map to TRBD2. V was pared by 8 bases and J by 5 bases, with 7 bases of the junction left unmatched. The CDR3 is 13 residues long. CDR3: CASRASGLETQYF. DNA of the CDR3: TGTGCCAGCCGGGCTAGCGGGCTGGAGACCCAGTACTTC.

This clonotype showed up many times. This chain uses TRBV11-1 with TRBJ2-7, with 11 positions matching TRBD2. CDR1 is SGHAT, CDR2 FQDESV, per germline (reference sequence). This CDR3 has 17 amino acids. The J segment lost 0 bases and the V segment lost 5 bases, leaving 9 bases of the junction unmatched. This CDR3 is CASSLHSTSGVSYEQYF. Here the CDR3 DNA reads TGTGCCAGCAGCCTCCACTCGACTAGCGGGGTCTCCTACGAGCAGTACTTC.

This clonotype was observed at least ten times. The genes are TRBV3-1 and TRBJ1-1; tentatively, D is TRBD1 (5 bases). Deletions cut 1 base from V and 0 bases from J, with 9 bases between. The length of the CDR3 is 15 residues. Germline V gene data show CDR1 as LGHDT and CDR2 as YNNKEL (reference sequence). CDR3 loop: CASSQGQLLNTEAFF. As DNA, the CDR3 is TGTGCCAGCAGCCAAGGACAGTTGCTGAACACTGAAGCTTTCTTT.

The chain carries TRBV6-5 and TRBJ1-2; D gene ambiguous. The CDR3 is 16 amino acids. Germline assignment: CDR1 MNHEY and CDR2 SVGAGI. Trimming cost V 0 bases and J 0 bases, with 11 bases left between them. The CDR3 DNA follows: TGTGCCAGCAGTTACTCGCAATTGGTAGCTAACTATGGCTACACCTTC. As protein: CASSYSQLVANYGYTF.

This clonotype was seen at least ten times. CDR3 DNA: TGTGCCAGCAGCCAAGTTGGGGTACTCTATGGCTACACCTTC. This gives the protein CASSQVGVLYGYTF. The genes are TRBV3-1 and TRBJ1-2; no firm D call. Trimming took 1 base from V and 4 from J, leaving 10 bases between them. Germline loops: CDR1 LGHDT, CDR2 YNNKEL (reference sequence). The CDR3 is made up of 14 amino acids. Combining the CDR3 with reference TRBV3-1 and TRBJ1-2 gives the whole variable domain DTAVSQTPKYLVTQMGNDKSIKCEQNLGHDTMYWYKQDSKKFLKIMFSYNNKELIINETVPNRFSPKSPDKAHLNLHINSLELGDSAVYFCASSQVGVLYGYTFGSGTRLTVV.

Turning to this clonotype: At one boundary the junction diverges from the germline segment, which might be a read error. The chain is built from TRBV20-1 and TRBJ2-7; D unclear. The germline CDR1 and CDR2 sequences are DFQATT and SNEGSKA (reference sequence). The CDR3 consists of 15 residues. CDR3 region: CSVRDGSADFLKRYF. DNA of the CDR3: TGCAGTGTTAGAGATGGATCGGCTGACTTTTTAAAGCGGTACTTC.

Ten or more counts support this clonotype. The CDR3 is CASSFEYRTEAFF. DNA of the CDR3: TGTGCCAGCAGTTTTGAATATCGCACTGAAGCTTTCTTT. V usage is TRBV28 and J usage is TRBJ1-1; D gene ambiguous. CDR1 and CDR2 (germline): MDHEN, SYDVKM. The CDR3 loop spans 13 amino acids. V gave up 3 bases and J gave up 4 bases, with 9 bases separating them.